This is a list of T cell receptor beta chains from one sample in a study of T cells after posttransplantation cyclophosphamide. Only in-frame clones appear in the TCRdb table, and some are missing; sequencing was by immunoSEQ multiplex PCR. This sample has tens of thousands of clones, with under 99% found just once. The sequencing input was naive CD4+ T cells sorted from PBMCs. The receptors were gathered from a man aged 40-49 years in good health, CMV-negative, and a related stem cell transplant donor. The CDR3 runs from the conserved cysteine through the conserved F or W. The D gene is left open where the match is weak. Size is stated for part of the rows, as once, few or many counts, or as a class when the clone is expanded.

CDR3aa | CDR3nt | j_gene | d_gene | len | v_gene | abundance
CASSPTGGREAFF | TGTGCCAGCAGCCCTACAGGGGGTCGAGAAGCTTTCTTT | TRBJ1-1 | TRBD1 | 13 | TRBV6-5 | .
CASSLRDQPQHF | TGTGCCAGCAGCTTAAGAGATCAGCCCCAGCATTTT | TRBJ1-5 | . | 12 | TRBV7-2 | .
CASSPLTDYEKLFF | TGTGCCAGCAGCCCTTTGACAGATTATGAAAAACTGTTTTTT | TRBJ1-4 | . | 14 | TRBV4-2 | .
CASSLYHRSPGDIDEQYF | TGTGCCAGCAGTTTATACCACAGGTCGCCAGGAGACATCGACGAGCAGTACTTC | TRBJ2-7 | . | 18 | TRBV28 | .
CASSTGARSNQPQHF | TGTGCCAGCAGTACAGGGGCCCGGAGCAATCAGCCCCAGCATTTT | TRBJ1-5 | TRBD1 | 15 | TRBV28 | .
CATSRDLVGNEQFF | TGTGCCACCAGCAGAGACCTAGTCGGGAATGAGCAGTTCTTC | TRBJ2-1 | . | 14 | TRBV15 | .
CASSFRGSQLSYEQYF | TGTGCCAGCAGTTTTCGGGGTTCCCAGCTTTCCTACGAGCAGTACTTC | TRBJ2-7 | . | 16 | TRBV27 | .
CASSKGVVQETQYF | TGTGCCAGTAGTAAGGGGGTGGTGCAAGAGACCCAGTACTTC | TRBJ2-5 | . | 14 | TRBV19 | .
CASSLPYLRTRSQEQYF | TGTGCCAGCAGTTTACCCTACCTCCGGACTCGATCGCAGGAGCAGTACTTC | TRBJ2-5 | . | 17 | TRBV28 | .
CASSYPGGGTEAFF | TGTGCCAGCAGTTACCCTGGCGGCGGCACTGAAGCTTTCTTT | TRBJ1-1 | . | 14 | TRBV6-6 | .
CASSVYGSGNQPQHF | TGTGCCAGCAGTGTATACGGGTCGGGCAATCAGCCCCAGCATTTT | TRBJ1-5 | . | 15 | TRBV2 | .
CASSADREGGSEKLFF | TGTGCCAGCAGTGCGGACAGGGAGGGAGGGAGTGAAAAACTGTTTTTT | TRBJ1-4 | TRBD1 | 16 | TRBV2 | .
CASSSTGGGYEQYF | TGTGCCAGCAGCTCGACAGGGGGTGGCTACGAGCAGTACTTC | TRBJ2-7 | TRBD1 | 14 | TRBV7-3 | .
CASSSARTSGTDTQYF | TGTGCCAGCAGCTCAGCGAGGACTAGCGGCACAGATACGCAGTATTTT | TRBJ2-3 | TRBD2 | 16 | TRBV7-6 | .
CASCLSLAKNIQYF | TGTGCCAGTTGCCTGAGTCTAGCCAAAAACATTCAGTACTTC | TRBJ2-4 | . | 14 | TRBV28 | .
CASSHAGTSGITGELFF | TGCGCCAGCAGCCATGCTGGGACTAGCGGGATCACCGGGGAGCTGTTTTTT | TRBJ2-2 | TRBD2 | 17 | TRBV4-3 | once
CASSMTSGVDGYTF | TGTGCCAGTAGTATGACGTCGGGAGTGGATGGCTACACCTTC | TRBJ1-2 | . | 14 | TRBV19 | .
CASSETKGTEAFF | TGTGCCAGTTCGGAGACTAAGGGCACTGAAGCTTTCTTT | TRBJ1-1 | . | 13 | TRBV19 | .
CASSLGRAGGPTYNEQFF | TGTGCCAGCAGCTTAGGACGTGCGGGAGGCCCAACCTACAATGAGCAGTTCTTC | TRBJ2-1 | TRBD2 | 18 | TRBV7-8 | .
CASSLLPESFTYEQYF | TGTGCCAGCAGCTTGTTACCCGAGAGTTTTACCTACGAGCAGTACTTC | TRBJ2-7 | . | 16 | TRBV5-6 | .
CASSATGPRAGGLRNEQFF | TGTGCCAGCAGTGCGACCGGGCCTAGAGCGGGAGGGCTGAGGAATGAGCAGTTCTTC | TRBJ2-1 | TRBD2 | 19 | TRBV6-1 | .
CASSSTGNRNTEAFF | TGCGCCAGCAGCTCTACAGGGAATAGGAACACTGAAGCTTTCTTT | TRBJ1-1 | . | 15 | TRBV5-1 | .
CASSTGGSEQYF | TGTGCCAGCAGCACAGGGGGCTCCGAGCAGTACTTC | TRBJ2-7 | TRBD1 | 12 | TRBV7-9 | .
CASRQVETQYF | TGTGCCAGCAGACAAGTAGAGACCCAGTACTTC | TRBJ2-5 | . | 11 | TRBV28 | once
CSVEDREFTDTQYF | TGCAGCGTTGAAGACAGGGAATTCACAGATACGCAGTATTTT | TRBJ2-3 | . | 14 | TRBV29-1 | .
CASSSHRGHSDEQFF | TGCGCCAGCAGTTCCCACAGGGGTCATAGTGATGAGCAGTTCTTC | TRBJ2-1 | TRBD1 | 15 | TRBV5-1 | .
CASSPPSVNEQFF | TGTGCCAGCTCACCACCCTCCGTGAATGAGCAGTTCTTC | TRBJ2-1 | . | 13 | TRBV18 | .
CASSDAPGLGYNEQFF | TGTGCCAGCAGTGACGCTCCGGGACTAGGCTACAATGAGCAGTTCTTC | TRBJ2-1 | TRBD2 | 16 | TRBV6-4 | .
CASSYGTGRNTEAFF | TGTGCCAGCAGCTACGGGACAGGGAGGAACACTGAAGCTTTCTTT | TRBJ1-1 | TRBD1 | 15 | TRBV5-6 | once